The 5 T cell receptor beta chains below come from one sample, sequenced in a study of human T cells and chemical hapten exposure. Time point given: healthy volunteer bleed at 2 weeks. The total RNA was obtained from whole blood that was not fractionated. TCRdb reprocessed the RACE reads via MiXCR and lists one record per CDR3 protein. Among some 90,000 distinct CDR3 sequences listed, approximately 10% were seen once. The sequencing input was whole blood. All receptors derive from a female donor in good health. Some clones in this sample may be carry-over from other donors' samples.

The V call is TRBV12-3 or TRBV12-4, the J call TRBJ2-3, with 10 bases matching TRBD2. The CDR3 has 17 amino acids. With V trimmed by 2 bases and J by 5 bases, 10 bases remained unmatched. As DNA, the CDR3 is TGTGCCAGCAGTTTACTTCCGCTAGCGGGAGCGGAAGATACGCAGTATTTT. Encoded protein: CASSLLPLAGAEDTQYF.

The rearrangement links TRBV20-1 to TRBJ1-5; the D gene is possibly TRBD1 (5 bases). CDR1 is DFQATT, CDR2 SNEGSKA, per germline (reference sequence). This CDR3 region has 13 residues. The V and J ends lost 6 bases and 4 bases respectively, with 13 bases between them. The CDR3 reads CSAPGTGNQPQHF. The CDR3 bases are TGCAGTGCCCCCGGGACCGGTAATCAGCCCCAGCATTTT.

This rearrangement joins TRBV7-9 to TRBJ2-3, with 7 bases identical to TRBD1. J lost 1 base, V lost 6 bases, and 10 bases had no gene match. Germline V gives CDR1 SEHNR, CDR2 FQNEAQ (reference sequence). The CDR3 consists of 16 residues. CDR3 region: CASSPDQGQRTDTQYF. The CDR3 bases are TGTGCCAGCAGTCCTGACCAGGGACAGCGCACAGATACGCAGTATTTT.

This clonotype was recorded a few times. The genes are TRBV29-1 and TRBJ1-2; maybe TRBD1 (6 bases). Deletions cut 6 bases from V and 4 bases from J, with 21 bases between. Germline CDR1 SQVTM, CDR2 ANQGSEA. CDR3 size: 15 residues. CDR3 bases: TGCAGCGTACTATCGGACAGCCACATCATCTATGGCTACACCTTC. Its protein product is CSVLSDSHIIYGYTF.

The gene calls are TRBV28 and TRBJ1-1, with D uncertain. The CDR3 contains 13 residues. Germline V CDR1 and CDR2: MDHEN, SYDVKM. Between the trimmed V and J ends, which lost 3 bases and 4 bases, there was a span of 9 bases. CDR3: CASSLQVTTEAFF. In DNA, the CDR3 is TGTGCCAGCAGTTTGCAGGTGACCACTGAAGCTTTCTTT.